The T cell receptor (beta chain) described here comes from a study of OX40 agonist ivuxolimab in advanced cancers. Study information: Dose-escalation patients were diagnosed with hepatocellular carcinoma, melanoma, renal cell cancer or head and neck cancer. Participants could have had prior anti-PD-1, anti-PD-L1 or anti-CTLA-4 therapy, and approximately 40% had some.

Only a few counts were recorded for this clone. The target antigen is unknown. An end of the junction does not agree with germline; a read error may underlie this. Clones were read by immunoSEQ multiplex PCR, and TCRdb kept only the in-frame ones, dropping some. The sample contains roughly 60,000 clones, about 85% of which appear only once. Study conclusions and caveats: Compared with others, partial responders at 0.1-3.0 mg/kg displayed clonal expansion among the lowest.

CDR1 and CDR2 (germline): SSHAT, FNYEAQ (reference sequence). The CDR3 consists of 13 residues. The source was CD4+ or CD8+ T cells sorted from blood, collected in a trial of the OX40 agonist ivuxolimab. The genes are TRBV7-7 and TRBJ1-1, with 8 bases fitting TRBD1. This TCR was sampled from an adult with an advanced solid tumor such as melanoma, head and neck, liver or kidney cancer. The chain's CDR3 is CASSQDRDTEAFF. In DNA, the CDR3 is TGTGCTAGCAGCCAGGACAGGGACACTGAAGCTTTCTTT.